This passage covers 30 T cell receptor beta chains from one sample sequenced in a study of metastatic and nonmetastatic thyroid tumors (dated by TCRdb to about 2020). Preparation of the library involved PCR. The instrument given in TCRdb is Illumina HiSeq 4000. TCRdb itself trimmed the public reads at Q25 with fastp, ran MiXCR and retained productive beta chains. The sample data list about 40,000 clones, and 10% to 12% of these were observed just once. Of the sample, less than 25% falls within the top ten clones. No treatment had been received by any patient before thyroid surgery. Sequencing used blood. The origin of the receptors is a female donor with papillary thyroid cancer or a benign thyroid nodule (not recorded which). Some clones in this sample may be carry-over from other donors' samples.

This clone was counted at least ten times. V usage is TRBV20-1 and J usage is TRBJ2-5; 9 bases agree with TRBD1. CDR1 is DFQATT and CDR2 is SNEGSKA in the germline V gene (reference sequence). CDR3 length: 16 amino acids. V shed 1 base, J shed 0 bases, and the junction held 6 bases outside the gene matches. CDR3 DNA: TGCAGTGCTAGAGCCCGGACAGGGGTGTACCAAGAGACCCAGTACTTC. Its protein product is CSARARTGVYQETQYF.

About this clone itself: This may come from a read error, since a much larger clone is one base off. The chain links TRBV11-1 to TRBJ1-3; D not certain. The CDR3 consists of 16 residues. CDR1 SGHAT and CDR2 FQDESV come from the germline V gene (reference sequence). The CDR3 DNA reads as TGTGCCAGCAGCTTTACCGGTCCACGAATTGGAGACACCATATATTTT. It is translated as CASSFTGPRIGDTIYF.

This clone was found many times. V and J are TRBV27 and TRBJ1-5; D not resolved. The CDR3 loop spans 13 amino acids. V was clipped by 3 bases and J by 1 base, with 4 bases between them. Germline CDR1 MNHEY, CDR2 SMNVEV (reference sequence). CDR3 in amino acids: CASSLESNQPQHF. For the CDR3, the DNA is TGTGCCAGCAGTTTGGAGAGCAATCAGCCCCAGCATTTT.

The chain couples TRBV7-7 to TRBJ2-5; tentatively, D is TRBD1 (5 bases). There are 13 residues in the CDR3. The V gene's germline CDR1 is SSHAT and CDR2 FNYEAQ (reference sequence). Here the CDR3 reads CAGRIDSRETQYF. The DNA for the CDR3 is TGTGCTGGCAGAATCGACAGTCGCGAGACCCAGTACTTC.

This clone was seen at least ten times. The chain recombines TRBV6-1 with TRBJ1-5, with D unresolved. The ends were cut back, 4 bases at V and 2 bases at J, with 15 bases in the middle. Per germline, CDR1 MNHNS and CDR2 SASEGT. The CDR3 sequence is 16 residues long. The CDR3 nucleotides read TGTGCCAGCAGTGCCCGCGGGGATAAAGGCAATCAGCCCCAGCATTTT. Residues: CASSARGDKGNQPQHF.

This clone was counted ten times or more. The V gene is TRBV2, the J gene TRBJ2-7; 7 nucleotides agree with TRBD1. The CDR3 extends over 14 amino acids. Germline lookup yields CDR1 SNHLY and CDR2 FYNNEI. V dropped 3 bases and J dropped 7; count of bases not matched to a gene: 9. CDR3 residues: CASSETGSFGEQYF. DNA for the CDR3: TGTGCCAGCAGTGAGACAGGGTCCTTCGGAGAGCAGTACTTC.

This clone occurred many times. The chain carries TRBV6-2 or TRBV6-3 and TRBJ2-7; perhaps TRBD2 as D (5 bases). Deletions cut 6 bases from V and 2 bases from J, with 14 bases between. CDR1 and CDR2 from the germline V gene are MNHEY and SVGEGT. This CDR3 spans 14 amino acids. The CDR3 nucleotides read TGTGCCAGCAGACGGGCGGGCGGCGCCTACGAGCAGTACTTC. Encoded protein: CASRRAGGAYEQYF.

V usage is TRBV20-1 and J usage is TRBJ1-4; 9 bases map to TRBD1. V trimming: 7 bases; J trimming: 4 bases; junction bases outside the gene matches: 10. The CDR3 covers 15 residues. Germline V gene data show CDR1 as DFQATT and CDR2 as SNEGSKA (reference sequence). CDR3 region: CSDGTGSSSNEKLFF. For the CDR3, the DNA is TGCAGTGATGGGACAGGGAGCTCGAGTAATGAAAAACTGTTTTTT.

This clone was seen many times. V and J are TRBV5-1 and TRBJ2-7; a possible D gene is TRBD1 (6 bases). The CDR3 is 13 amino acids. Trimming took 3 bases from V and 7 from J, leaving 14 bases between them. Germline V CDR1 and CDR2: SGHRS, YFSETQ. Here the CDR3 reads CASSYQGYEEQYF. The CDR3 region has the DNA TGCGCCAGCAGCTATCAGGGGTACGAGGAGCAGTACTTC. Variable domain in full (rest from reference TRBV5-1 and TRBJ2-7): KAGVTQTPRYLIKTRGQQVTLSCSPISGHRSVSWYQQTPGQGLQFLFEYFSETQRNKGNFPGRFSGRQFSNSRSEMNVSTLELGDSALYLCASSYQGYEEQYFGPGTRLTVT.

Ten or more counts support this clone. The chain carries TRBV3-1 and TRBJ2-7; TRBD1 matches 7 bases. J lost 9 bases, V lost 2 bases, and 13 bases had no gene match. The length of the CDR3 is 15 residues. Germline V gene sequence: CDR1 LGHDT, CDR2 YNNKEL (reference sequence). The CDR3 coding sequence is TGTGCCAGCAGCCAAAAAAGACCCCAAGGGGGCCGGCAGTACTTC. It yields the protein CASSQKRPQGGRQYF.

This clone occurred many times. The chain combines TRBV10-3 with TRBJ2-3; 8 positions match TRBD1. The CDR3 totals 14 residues. After removal of 7 bases from V and 0 bases from J, the junction contained 3 bases not matched to a gene. Germline lookup yields CDR1 ENHRY and CDR2 SYGVKD. The CDR3 spells CAITGTGSTDTQYF. The CDR3 DNA sequence: TGTGCCATCACTGGGACAGGTAGCACAGATACGCAGTATTTT.

The chain recombines TRBV3-1 with TRBJ2-7; D possibly corresponds to TRBD2 (5 bases). Germline lookup yields CDR1 LGHDT and CDR2 YNNKEL (reference sequence). Trimming pared 1 base from V and 6 bases from J, leaving 13 bases between. This CDR3 spans 14 amino acids. The CDR3 DNA follows: TGTGCCAGCAGCCAAGGGGGAGTGTGGTCCGAGCAGTACTTC. This encodes CASSQGGVWSEQYF.

This clone was picked up many times. The V and J genes are TRBV7-6 and TRBJ2-7; no clear D. Germline V gene sequence: CDR1 SGHVS, CDR2 FNYEAQ. The CDR3 is made up of 13 amino acids. V shed 1 base and J shed 6 bases, with 10 bases lying between them. The CDR3 here is CASSLEGGSEQYF. The CDR3 DNA follows: TGTGCCAGCAGCTTAGAAGGTGGGTCCGAGCAGTACTTC.

This clone was seen repeatedly, ten times or more. This chain joins TRBV28 and TRBJ2-4, with D uncertain. The length of the CDR3 is 13 residues. Germline V gives CDR1 MDHEN, CDR2 SYDVKM. The V end lost 2 bases, the J end lost 10 bases, and 12 bases lay between the germline ends. The CDR3 coding sequence is TGTGCCAGCAGTTTAGGGCAGGCTCCAATTCAGTACTTC. Its translation is CASSLGQAPIQYF.

This clone has ten or more counts. This chain uses TRBV20-1 with TRBJ1-2, with unresolved D. CDR3 length equals 13 residues. Deletions cut 8 bases from V and 6 bases from J, with 19 bases between. CDR1 is DFQATT and CDR2 is SNEGSKA in the germline V gene (reference sequence). The CDR3 nucleotides read TGCAGTCCGACCTCTAGCGCCGTGGATGGCTACACCTTC. This codes for CSPTSSAVDGYTF.

This clone has a count of ten or more. The chain couples TRBV19 to TRBJ2-1, with 11 bases fitting TRBD2. CDR3 length: 17 residues. CDR1 is LNHDA and CDR2 is SQIVND in the germline V gene (reference sequence). V trimming: 5 bases; J trimming: 5 bases; junction bases outside the gene matches: 11. The DNA for the CDR3 is TGTGCCAGTAGTGCCAAGACTAGCGGGAACAATCACAATGAGCAGTTCTTC. It translates to CASSAKTSGNNHNEQFF.

This clone occurred many times. A much larger clonotype is one base distant, so this may be a read error. This sample also contains other DNA sequences that code for the same CDR3. This chain uses TRBV15 with TRBJ2-7, with 8 bases fitting TRBD2. CDR1 is LNHNV and CDR2 is YYDKDF in the germline V gene (reference sequence). The CDR3 totals 14 residues. With V trimmed by 8 bases and J by 6 bases, 12 bases remained unmatched. The CDR3 reads CATQRGSGTREQYF. The CDR3 DNA reads TGTGCCACCCAAAGGGGTAGCGGGACCCGCGAGCAGTACTTC. Supplemented by reference TRBV15 and TRBJ2-7, the full variable domain reads DAMVIQNPRYQVTQFGKPVTLSCSQTLNHNVMYWYQQKSSQAPKLLFHYYDKDFNNEADTPDNFQSRRPNTSFCFLDIRSPGLGDTAMYLCATQRGSGTREQYFGPGTRLTVT.

This clone was observed many times. The chain uses TRBV7-9 and TRBJ1-1, with D possibly matching TRBD1 (5 bases). Germline CDR1 and CDR2: SEHNR and FQNEAQ (reference sequence). This CDR3 spans 13 amino acids. The germline V and J ends were trimmed by 5 bases and 3 bases, with 10 bases remaining between them. The CDR3 sequence: CASSRQGDTEAFF. The CDR3 coding sequence is TGTGCCAGCAGCCGCCAGGGCGACACTGAAGCTTTCTTT.

This clone was recorded a few times. The chain couples TRBV16 to TRBJ1-6, with a tentative D call TRBD1 (5 bases). The CDR3 runs 14 residues. V lost 0 bases and J 9 bases, leaving 9 bases between the germline ends. Germline V CDR1 and CDR2: KGHSY, FQNENV. The CDR3 is CASSQSGVSSPLHF. The CDR3 DNA reads TGTGCCAGCAGCCAATCAGGGGTCAGTTCACCCCTCCACTTT.

This clone showed up many times. The rearrangement uses TRBV3-1 and TRBJ2-7; D is possibly TRBD1 or TRBD2 (6 bases each). This CDR3 has 15 residues. V lost 3 bases and J 12 bases, leaving 24 bases between the germline ends. Germline V gene lookup returns CDR1 LGHDT and CDR2 YNNKEL (reference sequence). This CDR3 reads CASSQYRGNRDSLYF. In DNA form, the CDR3 reads TGTGCCAGCAGCCAGTACCGCGGGAACAGGGACTCACTGTACTTC.

This clone was observed many times. The V gene is TRBV6-5, the J gene TRBJ1-1; 7 nucleotides align to TRBD1. Germline V CDR1 and CDR2: MNHEY, SVGAGI. The CDR3 contains 15 residues. The trim removed 1 base at V and 6 bases at J, leaving 8 bases unmatched. The CDR3: CASSYYRTGGAEAFF. DNA for the CDR3: TGTGCCAGCAGTTACTACCGGACAGGAGGCGCTGAAGCTTTCTTT.

The table lists this clone with many counts. The rearrangement joins TRBV11-1 to TRBJ2-2; D possibly corresponds to TRBD1 (7 bases). Per germline, CDR1 SGHAT and CDR2 FQDESV (reference sequence). The V end was cut by 4 bases, the J end by 4 bases, with 22 bases between. The CDR3 extends over 18 amino acids. CDR3 residues: CASSSGDRFTSSTGELFF. DNA of the CDR3: TGTGCCAGCAGCTCTGGGGACAGATTCACTAGCAGCACCGGGGAGCTGTTTTTT.

This clone has ten or more counts. V and J are TRBV30 and TRBJ1-2; D may be TRBD1 (6 bases). Germline values: CDR1 GTSNPN, CDR2 SVGIG (reference sequence). V was shortened by 1 base and J by 2 bases, with 8 bases between the two germline ends. The CDR3 contains 13 residues. CDR3 sequence reads: CAWSGQENYGYTF. CDR3 DNA sequence: TGTGCCTGGAGTGGACAGGAAAACTATGGCTACACCTTC.

The chain has TRBV7-2 and TRBJ2-7; the D gene is possibly TRBD2 (5 bases). Germline V gene data show CDR1 as SGHTA and CDR2 as FQGNSA. Trimming removed 5 bases from V and 8 bases from J, with 19 bases in between. CDR3 length: 14 amino acids. The CDR3 nucleotides read TGTGCCAGCAGCCGCAAACGGTCGGGATGGCAGCAGTACTTC. Its translation is CASSRKRSGWQQYF.

This clone was recorded a few times. J is TRBJ1-4 and V is TRBV7-9; the D gene is possibly TRBD1 (6 bases). Germline V CDR1 and CDR2: SEHNR, FQNEAQ (reference sequence). V shed 3 bases and J shed 1 base, with 6 bases lying between them. This CDR3 spans 14 amino acids. CDR3 amino acids: CASSFRGTNEKLFF. CDR3 sequence (DNA): TGTGCCAGCAGCTTCAGGGGAACTAATGAAAAACTGTTTTTT.

Many counts were recorded for this clone. The gene calls are TRBV20-1 and TRBJ2-6; D is unresolved. Trimming cost V 6 bases and J 2 bases, with 8 bases left between them. CDR1 is DFQATT, CDR2 SNEGSKA, per germline (reference sequence). The CDR3 extends over 13 amino acids. The CDR3, as DNA: TGCAGTGCCAGGTATCCTGGGGCCAACGTCCTGACTTTC. This codes for CSARYPGANVLTF.

This clone was counted ten times or more. For the CDR3, the DNA is TGCAGTGCTAGAGCCTCAGGGTTTATTCCCTTTTATTCACCCCTCCACTTT. It translates to CSARASGFIPFYSPLHF. V gene TRBV20-1 combines with J gene TRBJ1-6; D possibly corresponds to TRBD1 (5 bases). Trimming removed 1 base from V and 8 bases from J, with 21 bases in between. The CDR3 is made up of 17 amino acids. Germline V gene sequence: CDR1 DFQATT, CDR2 SNEGSKA (reference sequence).

This clone occurred many times. The rearrangement uses TRBV9 and TRBJ2-2, with 7 nucleotides matching TRBD2. Germline-derived CDR1 and CDR2 are SGDLS and YYNGEE. The CDR3 extends over 12 amino acids. Trimming at V came to 7 bases and at J to 7 bases, leaving 4 bases not matched to a gene. The CDR3 DNA follows: TGTGCCAGCGGGAGGGCGGGCGGGGAGCTGTTTTTT. It is translated as CASGRAGGELFF.

This clone was found many times. This rearrangement joins TRBV7-6 to TRBJ1-2; unclear D gene. The CDR3 runs 15 residues. Germline CDR1 SGHVS, CDR2 FNYEAQ. Trimming pared 4 bases from V and 8 bases from J, leaving 20 bases between. CDR3 sequence reads: CASSSSRRGSMGYTF. The CDR3 DNA reads as TGTGCCAGCAGCTCAAGCAGACGGGGATCGATGGGCTACACCTTC.

This clone was seen repeatedly, ten times or more. The V call is TRBV7-9, the J call TRBJ2-1; D is perhaps TRBD2 (6 bases). Germline loops: CDR1 SEHNR, CDR2 FQNEAQ (reference sequence). The CDR3 consists of 16 residues. V was trimmed by 0 bases and J by 4 bases, leaving 13 bases between them. CDR3 region: CASSLALAGTYNEQFF. The CDR3 DNA reads as TGTGCCAGCAGCTTAGCGCTCGCGGGAACTTACAATGAGCAGTTCTTC.